This T cell receptor beta chain appears in the sequencing data of a study of T cell responses to AZD1222 COVID-19 vaccine. Whole-study results and caveats: Scientists sampled the repertoires only once the peak T cell response had passed. Clonal diversity was possibly underestimated, and the donors were mostly white British, with more females.

The ends were cut back, 4 bases at V and 4 bases at J, with 10 bases in the middle. Germline lookup yields CDR1 SEHNR and CDR2 FQNEAQ (reference sequence). The CDR3 runs 14 residues. As to this clone: Its specificity is unknown.

This table comes from immunoSEQ multiplex PCR, and its TCRdb copy is limited to in-frame clones, with some not included. Among about 170,000 clones, roughly 90% were seen once, and the ten largest hold 1.6%. J is TRBJ1-4 and V is TRBV7-9, with D possibly being TRBD1 (6 bases). This specimen was peripheral blood, taken on day 0 of AZD1222 vaccination. The TCR sequence derives from an adult in good health. Written as DNA, the CDR3 is TGTGCCAGCAGCTCTGACAGGCTTAATGAAAAACTGTTTTTT. It yields the protein CASSSDRLNEKLFF.